This TCR beta chain is drawn from a study of blood T cell repertoires in COVID-19. Across the study: The samples span acute and convalescent COVID-19 from the United States, Italy and Spain. T cells, B-cell-depleted T cells, or PBMCs supplied cDNA or gDNA.

V shed 9 bases and J shed 8 bases, with 17 bases lying between them. Germline V gene data show CDR1 as LNHNV and CDR2 as YYDKDF (reference sequence). CDR3 length: 13 amino acids. Per the original data handling: Cell counts per sample came from amplifying reference gene primers. This table comes from immunoSEQ multiplex PCR, and its TCRdb copy is limited to in-frame clones, with some not included. For V, J and clone size, that table is used; D and trimming come from the DNA. The data show about 88,000 clones, nearly 90% seen once. This clone was picked up a small number of times. This chain joins TRBV15 and TRBJ2-1, with D perhaps TRBD2 (5 bases). The TCR comes from a woman of 80 years or more with acute or convalescent COVID-19. Sample: peripheral blood. The CDR3 DNA reads TGTGCCACAGAGTTACCCCCGAGGGATGAGCAGTTCTTC. This gives the protein CATELPPRDEQFF.